This TCR beta chain was sequenced during a study of cytomegalovirus exposure and HLA in healthy donors. Study-level points and caveats: In vitro assays verified that three CMV-associated chains recognized CMV antigens specifically. A missense variant in DCLRE1C was later tied to TCR beta V- and J-gene trimming. What a later analysis showed was that several of the most significant clusters appeared linked to common viral pathogens.

CDR3 length: 18 amino acids. V lost 4 bases to trimming and J lost 0 bases; unmatched junction nucleotides: 12. The germline CDR1 and CDR2 sequences are SGHRS and YFSETQ. Points on this clone: Antigen unknown.

PCR was performed using 60 Vbeta and 13 Jbeta primers. Profiled with immunoSEQ multiplex PCR; TCRdb holds only in-frame clones, not every one. The data contain nearly 300,000 clones, more than 80% of them singletons. Sample: PBMCs. The chain links TRBV5-1 to TRBJ2-5; 10 bases are shared with TRBD2. The receptor's source is a man in his forties in good health and CMV-seropositive. The CDR3 protein is CASSRGLAGVSYQETQYF. CDR3 nucleotides: TGCGCCAGCAGCCGAGGGCTAGCGGGAGTCTCGTACCAAGAGACCCAGTACTTC. Drawing the rest from reference TRBV5-1 and TRBJ2-5, the complete variable domain is KAGVTQTPRYLIKTRGQQVTLSCSPISGHRSVSWYQQTPGQGLQFLFEYFSETQRNKGNFPGRFSGRQFSNSRSEMNVSTLELGDSALYLCASSRGLAGVSYQETQYFGPGTRLLVL.